A selection of T cell receptor beta chains follows, all from one sample in a study of T cell repertoires in cytomegalovirus infection. Each CDR3 protein is one row after TCRdb ran MiXCR on the reads. The data hold 250,000 or so distinct CDR3 sequences, with over 15% observed a single time. The sequenced sample was CD8+ T cells from PBMCs. These receptors were obtained from a human donor in good health (CMV status not recorded). Some clones in this sample may be carry-over from other donors' samples. Each CDR3 is given with its conserved first and last residue. A D gene is named only where the DNA matches it firmly. Clone size is shown for a subset of rows, as once, few, many or a class of expanded clone.

CDR3nt | CDR3aa | j_gene | abundance | d_gene | v_gene
TGTGCCAGCAGACTTACAGACCCTGGGGCCAACGTCCTGACTTTC | CASRLTDPGANVLTF | TRBJ2-6 | - | - | TRBV12-3/TRBV12-4
TGTGCCAGCAGTTGGACAGGGAAGAATTCACCCCTCCACTTT | CASSWTGKNSPLHF | TRBJ1-6 | - | TRBD1 | TRBV6-9
TGTGCCAGCAGCTTCCCAGCGGGGGGGCCTGACAATGAGCAGTTCTTC | CASSFPAGGPDNEQFF | TRBJ2-1 | few | TRBD2 | TRBV7-9
TGTGCCAGCAGTTCCCAATTGGACAGGGACTCCTACGAGCAGTACTTC | CASSSQLDRDSYEQYF | TRBJ2-7 | - | TRBD1 | TRBV27
TGTGCCAGCAGCTTGGGTACGAGCTCCTACAATGAGCTGTTCTTC | CASSLGTSSYNELFF | TRBJ2-1 | - | - | TRBV5-5
TGTGCCAGCAGCTTAGACTGGGCTCTTGGCTACACCTTC | CASSLDWALGYTF | TRBJ1-2 | - | - | TRBV11-2
TGTGCCATCAGTGATGAACAGCGGGAAGAGACCCAGTACTTC | CAISDEQREETQYF | TRBJ2-5 | many | - | TRBV10-3
TGTGCCAGCAGTTTGACTAGCGGGGGACTACTCTACAATGAGCAGTTCTTC | CASSLTSGGLLYNEQFF | TRBJ2-1 | few | TRBD2 | TRBV28
TGCGCCAGCAGCCAAGATGGCGGCACCGGGGAGCTGTTTTTT | CASSQDGGTGELFF | TRBJ2-2 | - | - | TRBV4-3
TGTGCCAGCAGCTTAGACGGTACAGGGGGCACTAACTATGGCTACACCTTC | CASSLDGTGGTNYGYTF | TRBJ1-2 | many | TRBD1 | TRBV7-2
TGTGCCAGCAGTTTCCCCCCGGACACCTTAAACTATGGCTACACCTTC | CASSFPPDTLNYGYTF | TRBJ1-2 | - | - | TRBV28
TGTGCCAGCAGCTTAGGCATGGGGACAGGGGGAAACGAGCAGTACTTC | CASSLGMGTGGNEQYF | TRBJ2-7 | many | TRBD1 | TRBV7-2
TGTGCCAGCAGCTTGGGCTACTACAATGAGCAGTTCTTC | CASSLGYYNEQFF | TRBJ2-1 | many | - | TRBV11-3
TGTGCCAGCAGTGAGGTCGGGACATTTGACGAGCAGTACTTC | CASSEVGTFDEQYF | TRBJ2-7 | - | - | TRBV25-1
TGTGCCAGCAGTTACGAGGGACCAGAGACCCAGTACTTC | CASSYEGPETQYF | TRBJ2-5 | many | - | TRBV6-2/TRBV6-3
TGTGCCATCAGTGAAAACGGACGAGAAGCTTTCTTT | CAISENGREAFF | TRBJ1-1 | - | - | TRBV10-3
TGTGCCAGAAGCTTGTCGCCGGGACAGGGGGCTCTCTCTGGGGCCAACGTCCTGACTTTC | CARSLSPGQGALSGANVLTF | TRBJ2-6 | - | TRBD1 | TRBV5-3
TGTGCCAGCAGCCGCTTGGGGTCCTACAATGAGCAGTTCTTC | CASSRLGSYNEQFF | TRBJ2-1 | - | - | TRBV6-5
TGTGCCAGCAGCGAGGGCCCGGGGGACGAGCAGTACTTC | CASSEGPGDEQYF | TRBJ2-7 | few | - | TRBV9
TGCGCCAGCAGCCCCAGATACGTGCGGGGGGGATCTTTGGGATACAATGAGCAGTTCTTC | CASSPRYVRGGSLGYNEQFF | TRBJ2-1 | once | TRBD2 | TRBV4-1
TGCAGCGTTGGGACTAGCCCAGATACGCAGTATTTT | CSVGTSPDTQYF | TRBJ2-3 | - | TRBD2 | TRBV29-1
TGTGCCAGCAGTTTATGGGGGGTGAACACTGAAGCTTTCTTT | CASSLWGVNTEAFF | TRBJ1-1 | few | - | TRBV27
TGTGCCAGCAGCTCTAGCCGGGACAGGGGCTCCTACGAGCAGTACTTC | CASSSSRDRGSYEQYF | TRBJ2-7 | many | TRBD1 | TRBV7-8
TGTGCCAGCAGATGGGGCAATGAGCAGTTCTTC | CASRWGNEQFF | TRBJ2-1 | many | - | TRBV7-2
TGTGCCAGCAGTTACGGGACAGGGAAATATGGCTACACCTTC | CASSYGTGKYGYTF | TRBJ1-2 | few | TRBD1 | TRBV6-6
TGTGCCAGCAGTTTTTTCCCCCCTCAGGAGGGCCCAAGCACAGATACGCAGTATTTT | CASSFFPPQEGPSTDTQYF | TRBJ2-3 | - | - | TRBV28
TGTGCCAGCATTAGCCCTAGCGGGTCATCCTACAATGAGCAGTTCTTC | CASISPSGSSYNEQFF | TRBJ2-1 | few | TRBD2 | TRBV2
TGTGCCAGCACGCAAGGGGCGGGGAGAAACAATGAGCAGTTCTTC | CASTQGAGRNNEQFF | TRBJ2-1 | many | - | TRBV7-3
TGTGCCATCAGTAATGGGACAGGGGGCAATCAGCCCCAGCATTTT | CAISNGTGGNQPQHF | TRBJ1-5 | - | TRBD1 | TRBV10-3
TGTGCCAGCAGTTACTCGACCGGGACAGGAAACGAGCAGTACTTC | CASSYSTGTGNEQYF | TRBJ2-7 | many | TRBD1 | TRBV6-2/TRBV6-3
TGCGCCAGCAGCTCCGAGGGACTAGCGGGGCGCACAGATACGCAGTATTTT | CASSSEGLAGRTDTQYF | TRBJ2-3 | - | TRBD2 | TRBV5-1
TGTGCCAGCAGTGAAGGGGAACAGGGCTTCATCCACAATGAGCAGTTCTTC | CASSEGEQGFIHNEQFF | TRBJ2-1 | few | - | TRBV6-1
TGTGCCAGCAGCTACCCACGCGGGTCTGATGGCTACACCTTC | CASSYPRGSDGYTF | TRBJ1-2 | few | - | TRBV5-6
TGTGCCAGCAGCTTACGAGGGAATGGCTACACCTTC | CASSLRGNGYTF | TRBJ1-2 | many | - | TRBV7-2
TGTGCCAGCAGCTTAGTAGGACAGGGCCGAGCGAACACTGAAGCTTTCTTT | CASSLVGQGRANTEAFF | TRBJ1-1 | many | TRBD1 | TRBV7-3
TGTGCCAGCAGCCTAGATTCTGAGACGGCGCCTGTCGAGCAGTACTTC | CASSLDSETAPVEQYF | TRBJ2-7 | - | - | TRBV9
TGTGCCACCAGCAGGGAAGGGGCCCTAGGCTACGAGCAGTACTTC | CATSREGALGYEQYF | TRBJ2-7 | many | - | TRBV15
TGTGCCGCGAAGACAGGGACGAAGGAGCAGTACTTC | CAAKTGTKEQYF | TRBJ2-7 | - | TRBD1 | TRBV2
TGTGCCATCAGTGAGTCAGGTCGGACTAGCTACAATGAGCAGTTCTTC | CAISESGRTSYNEQFF | TRBJ2-1 | few | TRBD2 | TRBV10-3
TGTGCCAGCAGTTTTCGACGACGGACTAGCACAGATACGCAGTATTTT | CASSFRRRTSTDTQYF | TRBJ2-3 | many | - | TRBV27
TGTGCCAGCAGTTCCCTCGGACAGGGGAACACTGAAGCTTTCTTT | CASSSLGQGNTEAFF | TRBJ1-1 | few | TRBD1 | TRBV27
TGTGCCAGCAGTTTTTATCTGGGGCCCAGCAATCAGCCCCAGCATTTT | CASSFYLGPSNQPQHF | TRBJ1-5 | - | - | TRBV12-3/TRBV12-4
TGTGCCATCAGTGAGTCGAAGGGCAGGGCGAGCACAGATACGCAGTATTTT | CAISESKGRASTDTQYF | TRBJ2-3 | - | - | TRBV10-3
TGTGTCAGCAGTTTCACCCCATCGACCTTCGTATACGACAATGAGCAGTTCTTC | CVSSFTPSTFVYDNEQFF | TRBJ2-1 | - | - | TRBV12-3/TRBV12-4
TGTGCCAGCAGCCGCCGGGGCCTGAAAGACTATGGCTACACCTTC | CASSRRGLKDYGYTF | TRBJ1-2 | few | - | TRBV6-5
TGTGCCAGCAGCTCACCAAGGAGCCCAGCCCCAAACCCAATGGGATCCAACACTGAAGCTTTCTTT | CASSSPRSPAPNPMGSNTEAFF | TRBJ1-1 | many | - | TRBV7-9
TGTGCCAGCAGCTTGGGGCCAGACCCTTACGAGCAGTACTTC | CASSLGPDPYEQYF | TRBJ2-7 | many | - | TRBV5-5
TGTGCCAGCACCCCCCGGGACAGCTACACTGAAGCTTTCTTT | CASTPRDSYTEAFF | TRBJ1-1 | few | TRBD1 | TRBV6-2/TRBV6-3
TGTGCCAGCAGTTACTCTGTAAAGGGGAATGGCTACACCTTC | CASSYSVKGNGYTF | TRBJ1-2 | few | - | TRBV6-5
TGTGCCAGCAGTTTAATCACAGGGAACTATGGCTACACCTTC | CASSLITGNYGYTF | TRBJ1-2 | - | - | TRBV28
TGTGCCAGCAGCTCATCGACAGGTACTATTAGCACAGATACGCAGTATTTT | CASSSSTGTISTDTQYF | TRBJ2-3 | few | - | TRBV9
TGTGCCAGCATTGCCGGACAGGGGGCTGCTAACTATGGCTACACCTTC | CASIAGQGAANYGYTF | TRBJ1-2 | - | TRBD1 | TRBV2
TGTGCCAGCAGTTATTCGACAGGAACAGCGCAGTTCTTC | CASSYSTGTAQFF | TRBJ2-1 | many | - | TRBV6-5
TGTGCCAGCAGCTTGCCTAGCGGGGGGGGCCCCTACGAGCAGTACTTC | CASSLPSGGGPYEQYF | TRBJ2-7 | many | TRBD2 | TRBV7-6
TGTGCCAGCAGCTTAGCATATAGGTCAGATACGCAGTATTTT | CASSLAYRSDTQYF | TRBJ2-3 | once | - | TRBV7-3
TGTGCCAGCAGCTTAGACCGGGAGGCGCCACCCCTCCACTTT | CASSLDREAPPLHF | TRBJ1-6 | many | - | TRBV7-8
TGTGCCAGCAGCTTAAGGGCTAGCAGACTGTACTACGAGCAGTACTTC | CASSLRASRLYYEQYF | TRBJ2-7 | many | - | TRBV7-2